Below, 13 T cell receptor beta chains from the same sample are listed, as sequenced in a study of T-cell memory formation after mild COVID-19. MiXCR was run by TCRdb on the 5' RACE reads, yielding one entry per CDR3 protein. The sample records about 340,000 distinct CDR3 sequences, 15% being singletons. The sample taken for sequencing was PBMCs or a T cell subset sorted from them (not recorded which). The receptor set was obtained from a man aged 18 to 29 who had mild COVID-19 (a few samples of this study predate the infection). Cell type and time point are not known.

The V call is TRBV20-1, the J call TRBJ1-2; D is unclear. Germline V CDR1 and CDR2: DFQATT, SNEGSKA (reference sequence). The CDR3 is 15 amino acids. The ends were cut back, 2 bases at V and 4 bases at J, with 17 bases in the middle. The CDR3 nucleotides are TGCAGTGCTAGACTGTCTTCGGAACCGTCCTATGGCTACACCTTC. It is translated as CSARLSSEPSYGYTF.

Regarding this clonotype: This may arise from a read error, as a much more abundant clone is one base away. The chain combines TRBV7-8 with TRBJ2-1; 12 bases fit TRBD2. The CDR3 is 16 amino acids. The V and J ends lost 0 bases and 4 bases, in that order; junction bases with no gene match: 1. The germline gives CDR1 SGHVS, CDR2 FQNEAQ. CDR3 protein: CASSLALAGGYNEQFF. The DNA for the CDR3 is TGTGCCAGCAGCTTAGCCCTAGCGGGGGGGTACAATGAGCAGTTCTTC. The full variable domain, completed using reference TRBV7-8 and TRBJ2-1, is GAGVSQSPRYKVAKRGQDVALRCDPISGHVSLFWYQQALGQGPEFLTYFQNEAQLDKSGLPSDRFFAERPEGSVSTLKIQRTQQEDSAVYLCASSLALAGGYNEQFFGPGTRLTVL.

The V call is TRBV10-3, the J call TRBJ2-1, with 10 bases fitting TRBD2. CDR1 and CDR2 from the germline V gene are ENHRY and SYGVKD. V lost 8 bases, J lost 9 bases, and 7 bases stayed unmatched. This CDR3 region has 13 residues. The CDR3 protein is CAIGASGGAEQFF. CDR3 DNA: TGTGCCATCGGGGCTAGCGGGGGAGCTGAGCAGTTCTTC.

This clonotype was seen a single time. The chain recombines TRBV4-1 with TRBJ1-1; 7 positions agree with TRBD1. CDR3 length: 15 amino acids. The germline V gene has CDR1 MGHRA and CDR2 YSYEKL. V trimming: 5 bases; J trimming: 4 bases; junction bases outside the gene matches: 10. CDR3 nucleotide sequence: TGCGCCAGCAGCGCTCGGACAGGCCGGGGCACTGAAGCTTTCTTT. Translating it yields CASSARTGRGTEAFF.

This clonotype was seen only a few times. The chain is built from TRBV5-1 and TRBJ2-3; D remains ambiguous. Per the germline V gene, CDR1 is SGHRS and CDR2 is YFSETQ. Trimming removed 4 bases at V and 7 bases at J, with 10 bases between. This CDR3 is built from 12 residues. Here the CDR3 reads CASSRVSHTQYF. The CDR3 coding sequence is TGCGCCAGCAGCCGGGTCAGCCATACGCAGTATTTT.

The rearrangement links TRBV2 to TRBJ2-3; D ambiguous. The CDR3 is 14 residues long. The germline V and J ends were trimmed by 2 bases and 5 bases, with 11 bases remaining between them. The germline CDR1 and CDR2 sequences are SNHLY and FYNNEI. The CDR3 reads CASSELDGIDTQYF. CDR3 coding DNA: TGTGCCAGCAGTGAACTAGACGGAATAGATACGCAGTATTTT. The whole variable domain, remainder taken from reference TRBV2 and TRBJ2-3, is EPEVTQTPSHQVTQMGQEVILRCVPISNHLYFYWYRQILGQKVEFLVSFYNNEISEKSEIFDDQFSVERPDGSNFTLKIRSTKLEDSAMYFCASSELDGIDTQYFGPGTRLTVL.

The gene calls are TRBV4-1 and TRBJ1-6, with TRBD1 matching 11 bases. The CDR3 extends over 18 amino acids. Germline CDR1 is MGHRA and CDR2 is YSYEKL. The V gene end was trimmed by 0 bases and the J gene end by 7 bases; junction bases not matched to a gene: 8. The CDR3 DNA reads as TGCGCCAGCAGCCAAGAAGGGGACAGGGGGATCTCAAATTCACCCCTCCACTTT. This translates into CASSQEGDRGISNSPLHF.

By sample share, this clonotype is hyperexpanded. The gene calls are TRBV12-3 or TRBV12-4 and TRBJ2-7; D is possibly TRBD1 (5 bases). Trimming shortened V by 3 bases and J by 2 bases, and 8 bases separated the two germline ends. The length of the CDR3 is 13 residues. The CDR3 spells CASSFWTPYEQYF. Here the CDR3 DNA reads TGTGCCAGCAGTTTTTGGACACCCTACGAGCAGTACTTC.

V is TRBV20-1 and J is TRBJ1-1; D possibly corresponds to TRBD1 (5 bases). The germline gives CDR1 DFQATT, CDR2 SNEGSKA (reference sequence). The CDR3 sequence is 14 residues long. Trimming stripped 5 bases from V and 0 bases from J, with 13 bases between. CDR3 bases: TGCAGTGCTCCGCGGGGGACGTTGAACACTGAAGCTTTCTTT. This codes for CSAPRGTLNTEAFF.

This chain links TRBV20-1 with TRBJ2-1; D perhaps matches TRBD2 (5 bases). Germline V gene data show CDR1 as DFQATT and CDR2 as SNEGSKA (reference sequence). V was clipped by 5 bases and J by 8 bases, with 13 bases between them. This CDR3 has 12 amino acids. This chain's CDR3 is CSAATRAHEQFF. CDR3 nucleotides: TGCAGTGCTGCCACTAGAGCCCATGAGCAGTTCTTC.

This clonotype has only a few counts. The rearrangement uses TRBV7-2 and TRBJ1-3; D gene uncertain. The CDR3 consists of 13 residues. Germline CDR1 is SGHTA and CDR2 is FQGNSA. The V end was cut by 6 bases, the J end by 0 bases, with 6 bases between. The CDR3 loop is CASRLNSGNTIYF. Written as DNA, the CDR3 is TGTGCCAGCAGACTTAACTCTGGAAACACCATATATTTT.

This clonotype was counted only a few times. The chain recombines TRBV2 with TRBJ2-5, with D unresolved. Between the trimmed V and J ends, which lost 10 bases and 5 bases, there was a span of 17 bases. Germline-derived CDR1 and CDR2 are SNHLY and FYNNEI. This CDR3 spans 13 amino acids. In nucleotides, the CDR3 is TGTGCCATCCAAGGGTTGACGAGGGAGACCCAGTACTTC. As protein: CAIQGLTRETQYF.

This clonotype was counted between two and nine times. This chain links TRBV6-1 with TRBJ2-1, with a possible D match to TRBD1 (6 bases). V lost 5 bases, J lost 7 bases, and 18 bases lay in between. In germline, CDR1 is MNHNS, CDR2 SASEGT. CDR3 length: 15 amino acids. This CDR3 reads CASSYTLGADNEQFF. CDR3 DNA: TGTGCCAGCAGTTACACTTTGGGGGCGGATAATGAGCAGTTCTTC.